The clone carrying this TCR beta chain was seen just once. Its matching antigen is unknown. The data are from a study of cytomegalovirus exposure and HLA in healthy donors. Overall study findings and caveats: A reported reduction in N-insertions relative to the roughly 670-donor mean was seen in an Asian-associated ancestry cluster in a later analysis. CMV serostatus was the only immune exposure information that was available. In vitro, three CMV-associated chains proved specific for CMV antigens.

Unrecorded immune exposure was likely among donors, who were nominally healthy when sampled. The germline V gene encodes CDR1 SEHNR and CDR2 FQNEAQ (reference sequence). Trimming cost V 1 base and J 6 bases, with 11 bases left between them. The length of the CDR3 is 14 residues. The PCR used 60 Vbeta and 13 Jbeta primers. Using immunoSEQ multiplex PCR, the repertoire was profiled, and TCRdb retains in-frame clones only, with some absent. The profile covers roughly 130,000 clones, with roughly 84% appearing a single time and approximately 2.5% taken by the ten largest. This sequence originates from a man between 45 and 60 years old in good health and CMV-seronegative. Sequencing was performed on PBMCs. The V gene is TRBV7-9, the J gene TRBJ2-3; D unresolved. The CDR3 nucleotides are TGTGCCAGCAGCTTAGTAGGAATCGGGGATACGCAGTATTTT. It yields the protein CASSLVGIGDTQYF.